What follows are 15 T cell receptor beta chains derived from one specimen sequenced in a study of cytomegalovirus exposure and HLA in healthy donors listed by TCRdb under 2017. Preparation of the library involved the immunoSEQ multiplex PCR assay. The immuneACCESS repertoire file appears here via TCRdb, limited to in-frame rearrangements. These files lack a portion of the clones; in checked studies, under half of the deficit traces to unresolved V genes, and the cause of the others is not known. The sample contains 300,000 to 350,000 clones, around 90% of them found a single time. The ten largest clones add up to roughly 0.96% of the sample. Sequencing input: PBMCs. All receptors come from a young man in good health and CMV-seronegative.

The V call is TRBV2, the J call TRBJ2-7; 8 bases agree with TRBD2. This CDR3 is built from 12 residues. V shed 4 bases and J 12 bases; nucleotides not matched to a gene: 8. Germline lookup yields CDR1 SNHLY and CDR2 FYNNEI. DNA for the CDR3: TGTGCCAGCAGTGCGCGGGGGGCCCGGACGTACTTC. It specifies CASSARGARTYF.

The rearrangement joins TRBV19 to TRBJ1-4; TRBD1 might be the D (6 bases). The CDR3 runs 14 residues. V shed 6 bases and J shed 7 bases, with 15 bases lying between them. Germline V gene data show CDR1 as LNHDA and CDR2 as SQIVND (reference sequence). The CDR3 loop is CASRPQGGGEKLFF. The CDR3 DNA sequence: TGTGCCAGTAGACCACAGGGTGGCGGTGAAAAACTGTTTTTT.

This clone was counted a single time. The CDR3 region is CASSLRGDTTDTQYF. The CDR3, as DNA: TGCGCCAGCAGCTTGAGGGGCGACACAACAGATACGCAGTATTTT. The rearrangement joins TRBV5-1 to TRBJ2-3; D possibly corresponds to TRBD1 (5 bases). The V end lost 1 base, the J end lost 3 bases, and 12 bases lay between the germline ends. CDR3 length: 15 amino acids. Germline CDR1 is SGHRS and CDR2 is YFSETQ.

This clone was counted once. The V call is TRBV19, the J call TRBJ2-7; D may be TRBD2 (5 bases). The V gene lost 3 bases and the J gene lost 2 bases, with 11 bases spanning the gap. The CDR3 totals 14 residues. Germline assignment: CDR1 LNHDA and CDR2 SQIVND (reference sequence). This chain's CDR3 is CASSIAGFPYEQYF. CDR3 nucleotide sequence: TGTGCCAGTAGTATCGCGGGTTTCCCCTACGAGCAGTACTTC.

The chain employs TRBV27 and TRBJ2-7; TRBD1 might be the D (6 bases). Trimming shortened V by 5 bases and J by 4 bases, and 12 bases separated the two germline ends. This CDR3 has 13 residues. Germline loops: CDR1 MNHEY, CDR2 SMNVEV (reference sequence). The CDR3 DNA follows: TGTGCCAGCAGTCCGGGACACGGATACGAGCAGTACTTC. It yields the protein CASSPGHGYEQYF.

This clone was counted a few times. V is TRBV7-6 and J is TRBJ2-5, with 8 bases identical to TRBD2. CDR3 length: 16 amino acids. With 3 bases clipped from V and 0 bases from J, the junction kept 6 bases outside the gene matches. The V gene's germline CDR1 is SGHVS and CDR2 FNYEAQ. CDR3 region: CASSFIRLANQETQYF. DNA for the CDR3: TGTGCCAGCAGCTTTATCCGACTAGCGAACCAAGAGACCCAGTACTTC.

V usage is TRBV5-1 and J usage is TRBJ1-2; TRBD1 matches at 8 bases. The CDR3 is made up of 16 amino acids. Germline V lookup: CDR1 SGHRS, CDR2 YFSETQ. V trimming: 0 bases; J trimming: 8 bases; junction bases outside the gene matches: 12. CDR3 residues: CASSLGTGSLPGGYTF. The CDR3 DNA is TGCGCCAGCAGCTTGGGGACAGGGTCCCTCCCGGGGGGCTACACCTTC.

This sequence joins TRBV10-1 and TRBJ1-2, with unresolved D. Germline CDR1 WNHNN, CDR2 SYGVQD (reference sequence). V was shortened by 2 bases and J by 13 bases, with 20 bases between the two germline ends. The CDR3 length is 14 residues. The CDR3 here is CASSERLAAPRLTF. CDR3 nucleotides: TGCGCCAGCAGTGAGAGGCTGGCAGCCCCCCGACTCACCTTC.

This clone has more than one count but fewer than ten. The rearrangement uses TRBV5-1 and TRBJ1-1; D not resolved. Germline assignment: CDR1 SGHRS and CDR2 YFSETQ. Trimming left V 3 bases short and J 5 bases short, with 11 bases between. This CDR3 is 13 amino acids long. DNA for the CDR3: TGCGCCAGCAGCTCGCCCTTAACAACTGAAGCTTTCTTT. Amino acids: CASSSPLTTEAFF.

The gene calls are TRBV15 and TRBJ1-4, with 7 bases fitting TRBD1. Germline-derived CDR1 and CDR2 are LNHNV and YYDKDF (reference sequence). J gave up 4 bases and V 1 base, and 0 bases lay outside the gene matches. The CDR3 runs 14 residues. DNA of the CDR3: TGTGCCACCAGCAGAGGACAGGGTAATGAAAAACTGTTTTTT. This gives the protein CATSRGQGNEKLFF.

The chain recombines TRBV5-4 with TRBJ2-7, with D maybe TRBD2 (7 bases). With 3 bases removed from V and 7 bases from J, the gap between germline ends came to 14 bases. Germline assignment: CDR1 SGHNT and CDR2 YYREEE (reference sequence). This CDR3 has 13 residues. The CDR3 DNA is TGTGCCAGCAGCTCTTTCGGGGGGCGGGAGCAGTACTTC. This translates into CASSSFGGREQYF.

The J gene is TRBJ2-3, the V gene TRBV6-5; maybe TRBD1 (6 bases). Trimming cost V 2 bases and J 4 bases, with 13 bases left between them. Per the germline V gene, CDR1 is MNHEY and CDR2 is SVGAGI. The CDR3 loop spans 15 amino acids. The CDR3 is CASSYSTGNADTQYF. DNA for the CDR3: TGTGCCAGCAGTTACAGCACAGGGAACGCAGATACGCAGTATTTT.

V is TRBV6-4 and J is TRBJ2-2; D gene ambiguous. V was clipped by 6 bases and J by 6 bases, with 11 bases between them. The CDR3 sequence is 13 residues long. Germline CDR1 reads MRHNA; CDR2 reads SNTAGT. The DNA of the CDR3 is TGTGCCAGCAGCAGAGGTGCGTCCGGGGAGCTGTTTTTT. This sequence encodes CASSRGASGELFF.

V usage is TRBV7-2 and J usage is TRBJ2-1; D remains unclear. Trimming removed 5 bases at V and 10 bases at J, with 12 bases between. The germline CDR1 and CDR2 sequences are SGHTA and FQGNSA. CDR3 length: 12 amino acids. DNA for the CDR3: TGTGCCAGCAGCATAACGACTCCAGAGCAGTTCTTC. This translates into CASSITTPEQFF.

V and J are TRBV19 and TRBJ1-5; possibly TRBD1 for D (6 bases). In germline, CDR1 is LNHDA, CDR2 SQIVND (reference sequence). The CDR3 runs 13 residues. The CDR3 DNA reads as TGTGACTGGACAGAGTATAGCAATCAGCCCCAGCATTTT. Amino acids: CDWTEYSNQPQHF.